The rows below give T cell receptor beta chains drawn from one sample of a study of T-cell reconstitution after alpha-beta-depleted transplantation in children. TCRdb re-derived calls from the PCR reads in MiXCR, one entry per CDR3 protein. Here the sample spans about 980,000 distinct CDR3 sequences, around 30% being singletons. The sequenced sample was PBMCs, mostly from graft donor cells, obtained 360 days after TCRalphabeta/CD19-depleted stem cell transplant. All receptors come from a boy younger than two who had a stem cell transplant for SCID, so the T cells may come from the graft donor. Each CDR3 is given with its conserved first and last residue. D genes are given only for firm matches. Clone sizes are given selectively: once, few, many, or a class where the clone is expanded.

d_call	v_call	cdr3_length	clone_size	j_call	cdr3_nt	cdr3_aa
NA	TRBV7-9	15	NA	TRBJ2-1	TGTGCCAGCAGCTTAGGGGGCCGCCCCTACAATGAGCAGTTCTTC	CASSLGGRPYNEQFF
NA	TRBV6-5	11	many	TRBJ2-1	TGTGCCAGCAGGTGGGGCAATGAGCAGTTCTTC	CASRWGNEQFF
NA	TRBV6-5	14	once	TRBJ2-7	TGTGCCAGCAGTTACTCGCGGTCGTCCTACGAGCAGTACTTC	CASSYSRSSYEQYF
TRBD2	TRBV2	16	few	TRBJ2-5	TGTGCCAGCAGTGAATTAGCGGGGATACCTCAAGAGACCCAGTACTTC	CASSELAGIPQETQYF
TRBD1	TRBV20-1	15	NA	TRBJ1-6	TGCAGTGTGGAGGCTGTGGGACAGGGGAACTCACCCCTCCACTTT	CSVEAVGQGNSPLHF
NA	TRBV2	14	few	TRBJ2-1	TGTGCCAGCAGTGGTTATTATTTCTACAATGAGCAGTTCTTC	CASSGYYFYNEQFF
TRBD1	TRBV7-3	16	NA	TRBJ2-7	TGTGCCAGCAGCCATCTGACCGGGACAGGGTCCTACGAGCAGTACTTC	CASSHLTGTGSYEQYF
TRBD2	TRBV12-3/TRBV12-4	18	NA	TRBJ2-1	TGTGCCAGCAGTTTCGGACTAGCGGGGGTGCGATCCTACAATGAGCAGTTCTTC	CASSFGLAGVRSYNEQFF
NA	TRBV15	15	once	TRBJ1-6	TGTGCCACCAGCAGAGGACAGACTTCAGGATCACCCCTCCACTTT	CATSRGQTSGSPLHF
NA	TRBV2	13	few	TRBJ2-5	TGTGCCAGCAGCACTAGGTTGGGGGAGACCCAGTACTTC	CASSTRLGETQYF